One and the same sample provided the 19 T cell receptor beta chains below, sequenced in a study of vaccination and CD4 T cells after COVID-19. No antigens are known for them. Cultured CD4+ T-cell DNA underwent Oncomine TCR Beta short-read sequencing. TCRdb recomputed calls from the PCR reads with MiXCR, one row per CDR3 protein. The table includes 15,000 or so distinct CDR3 sequences, 58% detected once. Described treatment: approximately 10-day PBMC culture with coronavirus spike peptide pools or control peptides (ViraFEST assay). Sequences were obtained from CD4+ T cells from blood, cultured in vitro. Receptors originate from a human donor who had recovered from COVID-19.

The rearrangement links TRBV6-1 to TRBJ1-6; 8 positions match TRBD1. Germline CDR1 is MNHNS and CDR2 is SASEGT. J gave up 0 bases and V 8 bases, and 15 bases lay outside the gene matches. The CDR3 has 19 amino acids. The CDR3 DNA sequence: TGTGCCAGCGACAGGGCAGGGGGCCTTCCGAGCTCCTATAATTCACCCCTCCACTTT. This sequence encodes CASDRAGGLPSSYNSPLHF.

The chain recombines TRBV30 with TRBJ1-2, with 10 positions matching TRBD1. CDR3 length equals 12 residues. Germline-derived CDR1 and CDR2 are GTSNPN and SVGIG (reference sequence). V dropped 3 bases and J dropped 8; count of bases not matched to a gene: 3. The CDR3 DNA sequence: TGTGCCTGGAGAACGACAGGGGGCGGCTACACCTTC. This gives the protein CAWRTTGGGYTF.

The chain uses TRBV6-1 and TRBJ1-1, with a possible D match to TRBD1 (5 bases). This CDR3 has 14 amino acids. Trimming took 5 bases from V and 3 from J, leaving 13 bases between them. Germline CDR1 MNHNS, CDR2 SASEGT. The CDR3 region has the DNA TGTGCCAGCAGTCCCCTGGGGGAGTACACTGAAGCTTTCTTT. This codes for CASSPLGEYTEAFF.

The V call is TRBV28, the J call TRBJ1-2; D not resolved. Trimming stripped 3 bases from V and 2 bases from J, with 19 bases between. Germline CDR1 reads MDHEN; CDR2 reads SYDVKM. This CDR3 is 17 amino acids long. CDR3 residues: CASSFRARSSSNYGYTF. In nucleotides, the CDR3 is TGTGCCAGCAGTTTCCGGGCTCGCTCCTCTTCGAACTATGGCTACACCTTC.

This chain links TRBV28 with TRBJ1-1; D gene uncertain. Per the germline V gene, CDR1 is MDHEN and CDR2 is SYDVKM. CDR3 length equals 15 residues. The ends were cut back, 5 bases at V and 0 bases at J, with 13 bases in the middle. DNA for the CDR3: TGTGCCAGCAGTCCCCCCACAACGATGAACACTGAAGCTTTCTTT. Amino acids: CASSPPTTMNTEAFF.

The rearrangement links TRBV6-1 to TRBJ1-5; D perhaps matches TRBD1 (5 bases). Germline CDR1 reads MNHNS; CDR2 reads SASEGT. V was pared by 6 bases and J by 4 bases, with 7 bases between. This CDR3 has 12 residues. DNA for the CDR3: TGTGCCAGCAGCCCAGGGAATCAGCCCCAGCATTTT. Translating gives CASSPGNQPQHF.

The CDR3 region is CASSLTSGAWDTQYF. CDR3 coding DNA: TGTGCCAGCAGCTTAACTAGCGGGGCGTGGGATACGCAGTATTTT. The J gene is TRBJ2-3, the V gene TRBV7-2, with TRBD2 identical over 10 bases. CDR1 is SGHTA and CDR2 is FQGNSA in the germline V gene. This CDR3 has 15 residues. Trimming removed 2 bases from V and 6 bases from J; junction bases left unmatched: 5.

The chain's CDR3 is CASRSGTGVYYEQYF. The CDR3 DNA reads as TGTGCCAGCAGATCCGGGACAGGGGTATACTACGAGCAGTACTTC. The chain has TRBV7-2 and TRBJ2-7; 10 bases match TRBD1. The CDR3 is 15 amino acids. V shed 6 bases and J 3 bases; nucleotides not matched to a gene: 8. Germline-derived CDR1 and CDR2 are SGHTA and FQGNSA.

The V call is TRBV10-3, the J call TRBJ1-2; a possible D gene is TRBD1 (6 bases). With 10 bases removed from V and 3 bases from J, the gap between germline ends came to 12 bases. Germline V gives CDR1 ENHRY, CDR2 SYGVKD. The CDR3 totals 12 residues. The DNA of the CDR3 is TGTGCCACGGTTGCAGGGGACTATGGCTACACCTTC. Translated, it gives CATVAGDYGYTF.

The chain has TRBV6-2 or TRBV6-3 and TRBJ1-5; TRBD1 matches 7 bases. V was pared by 6 bases and J by 4 bases, with 3 bases of the junction left unmatched. This CDR3 is built from 13 residues. Germline lookup yields CDR1 MNHEY and CDR2 SVGEGT. The CDR3 protein is CASRVTGNQPQHF. Here the CDR3 DNA reads TGTGCCAGCAGGGTGACAGGGAATCAGCCCCAGCATTTT.

The chain links TRBV11-2 to TRBJ1-3; tentatively, D is TRBD1 (5 bases). This CDR3 has 14 residues. Germline V gene data show CDR1 as SGHAT and CDR2 as FQNNGV. V shed 6 bases and J shed 7 bases, with 16 bases lying between them. CDR3 sequence (DNA): TGTGCCAGCAGTAGTCAGGGACGGGGTAACACCATATATTTT. Translated, it gives CASSSQGRGNTIYF.

V and J are TRBV18 and TRBJ2-7, with TRBD1 identical over 9 bases. The germline V gene has CDR1 KGHSH and CDR2 LQKENI. With 0 bases clipped from V and 6 bases from J, the junction kept 9 bases outside the gene matches. The CDR3 is made up of 16 amino acids. Here the CDR3 DNA reads TGTGCCAGCTCACCACCGAGGACAGGGGAAGTAGGCGAGCAGTACTTC. Protein: CASSPPRTGEVGEQYF.

There are a few counts of this clonotype. This rearrangement joins TRBV12-5 to TRBJ1-1; D gene ambiguous. Trimming cost V 2 bases and J 4 bases, with 11 bases left between them. The CDR3 is 14 residues long. Germline V gene data show CDR1 as LGHNT and CDR2 as FRNRAP. This CDR3 reads CASGLMPVATEAFF. As DNA, the CDR3 is TGTGCTAGTGGTTTGATGCCGGTCGCCACTGAAGCTTTCTTT.

The CDR3 nucleotides are TGTGCCAGCTCACTTGAGACGGGGACTGAAGCTTTCTTT. Protein sequence: CASSLETGTEAFF. V and J are TRBV18 and TRBJ1-1; D ambiguous. Germline V gene sequence: CDR1 KGHSH, CDR2 LQKENI. V lost 4 bases and J 5 bases, leaving 11 bases between the germline ends. The CDR3 consists of 13 residues. Variable domain in full (rest from reference TRBV18 and TRBJ1-1): NAGVMQNPRHLVRRRGQEARLRCSPMKGHSHVYWYRQLPEEGLKFMVYLQKENIIDESGMPKERFSAEFPKEGPSILRIQQVVRGDSAAYFCASSLETGTEAFFGQGTRLTVV.

V usage is TRBV27 and J usage is TRBJ1-5; D possibly corresponds to TRBD1 (6 bases). Trimming cost V 2 bases and J 5 bases, with 13 bases left between them. The germline V gene encodes CDR1 MNHEY and CDR2 SMNVEV (reference sequence). CDR3 length: 15 amino acids. The CDR3 region is CASSLGQGSYQPQHF. Here the CDR3 DNA reads TGTGCCAGCAGTTTAGGGCAGGGGTCGTATCAGCCCCAGCATTTT.

A note on this clonotype: Mismatch with germline at one junction end may stem from a read error. The DNA for the CDR3 is TGTGCTAGCAGCCCGCCCGAGACGGGCACAGATACGCAGTATTTT. Its translation is CASSPPETGTDTQYF. The chain combines TRBV7-7 with TRBJ2-3; D uncertain. The CDR3 consists of 15 residues. Germline loops: CDR1 SSHAT, CDR2 FNYEAQ (reference sequence).

This clonotype has just a few counts. J is TRBJ1-5 and V is TRBV27; D uncertain. CDR1 MNHEY and CDR2 SMNVEV come from the germline V gene (reference sequence). V was trimmed by 4 bases and J by 5 bases, leaving 15 bases between them. The CDR3 loop spans 15 amino acids. The CDR3 sequence: CASSSAAGSDQPQHF. The CDR3, as DNA: TGTGCCAGCAGTTCTGCAGCGGGGTCGGATCAGCCCCAGCATTTT.

V and J are TRBV28 and TRBJ1-3; TRBD1 is a possible D gene (5 bases). CDR1 is MDHEN, CDR2 SYDVKM, per germline. The CDR3 sequence is 16 residues long. V shed 5 bases and J shed 0 bases, with 14 bases lying between them. CDR3 in amino acids: CASSPPGVFSGNTIYF. For the CDR3, the DNA is TGTGCCAGCAGTCCCCCGGGGGTCTTCTCTGGAAACACCATATATTTT.

CDR3 sequence: CASSLATGTDTQYF. The CDR3 bases are TGTGCCAGCAGCTTGGCCACAGGCACAGATACGCAGTATTTT. The chain recombines TRBV11-3 with TRBJ2-3; D gene ambiguous. Trimming stripped 3 bases from V and 1 base from J, with 8 bases between. CDR3 length equals 14 residues. Germline-derived CDR1 and CDR2 are SGHNT and YENEEA.